This is a list of T cell receptor beta chains from one sample in a study of T cell responses to AZD1222 COVID-19 vaccine. Sequencing used immunoSEQ multiplex PCR; TCRdb keeps in-frame clones, though not all of them. The profile shows about 110,000 clones, around 81% of them singletons. The specimen was peripheral blood, collected on day 0 of AZD1222 vaccination. These receptors were obtained from an adult in good health. The CDR3 runs from the conserved cysteine through the conserved F or W. A D gene is named only where the DNA matches it firmly. Expanded clones are given a class, and other clones once, few, many or no size at all.

TRBV5-6	TRBJ2-3	.	.	TGTGCCAGCAGCTTGGGCAGGGCCGATACGCAGTATTTT	CASSLGRADTQYF
TRBV27	TRBJ2-5	.	few	TGTGCCAGCAGTTTAACGGCGACCGGTGGGGAGACCCAGTACTTC	CASSLTATGGETQYF
TRBV3-1/TRBV3-2	TRBJ1-3	.	few	TGTGCCAGCAGCCAAAACGGGGGCTTCGGAAACACCATATATTTT	CASSQNGGFGNTIYF
TRBV9	TRBJ1-1	.	.	TGTGCCAGCAGCGCGACAATGAACACTGAAGCTTTCTTT	CASSATMNTEAFF
TRBV5-1	TRBJ2-7	.	.	TGCGCCAGCAGCTCCACACTGACCTACGAGCAGTACTTC	CASSSTLTYEQYF
TRBV25-1	TRBJ1-3	TRBD1	.	TGTGCCAGCAGGGAGACAGGGTCTGGAAACACCATATATTTT	CASRETGSGNTIYF
TRBV27	TRBJ2-5	TRBD2	few	TGTGCCAGCGGATGGATCGGGGGGGAGACCCAGTACTTC	CASGWIGGETQYF
TRBV24-1	TRBJ1-5	TRBD1	.	TGTGCCACCAGTGACCGGACAGGCTCGGTTCCCCAGCATTTT	CATSDRTGSVPQHF
TRBV28	TRBJ1-5	.	few	TGTGCCGCCTATGGACGGGATCAGCCCCAGCATTTT	CAAYGRDQPQHF
TRBV7-2	TRBJ2-4	TRBD1	.	TGTGCCAGCAGCCCAGACAGGGGACTAGCCAAAAACATTCAGTACTTC	CASSPDRGLAKNIQYF
TRBV12-3/TRBV12-4	TRBJ1-1	.	.	TGTGCCAGCAGTTTTGGAATCAAGACTGAAGCTTTCTTT	CASSFGIKTEAFF
TRBV11-2	TRBJ2-5	TRBD1	.	TGTGCCAGCAGCCCACGGGACAGGAGAGGAGAGACCCAGTACTTC	CASSPRDRRGETQYF
TRBV5-1	TRBJ2-7	TRBD2	.	TGCGCCAGCAGCATAAGCGGGGGGAGGTCCTACGAGCAGTACTTC	CASSISGGRSYEQYF
TRBV5-5	TRBJ1-2	TRBD1	.	TGTGCCAGCAGCTTAGGGACAGGACCGAACTATGGCTACACCTTC	CASSLGTGPNYGYTF
TRBV29-1	TRBJ1-2	.	.	TGCAGCGTTGAGAGGGCTTACTATGGCTACACCTTC	CSVERAYYGYTF
TRBV5-1	TRBJ2-7	.	.	TGCGCCAGCAGCCCGAACGGTATGTATACCTACGAGCAGTACTTC	CASSPNGMYTYEQYF
TRBV10-1	TRBJ2-2	.	few	TGCGCCAGCAGAGCCGGGCCCTCGAGCGGGGAGCTGTTTTTT	CASRAGPSSGELFF